These 21 T cell receptor beta chains were sequenced from one sample in a study of low-dose radiotherapy and immunotherapy resistance in tumors. Time point meaning: after trial treatment. As to treatment: LDRT plus nivolumab, ipilimumab, low-dose cyclophosphamide and aspirin (RACIN trial). TRAV- and TRBV-specific primers primed first-strand cDNA, covering alpha and beta chains. The PCR that amplified TCRs ran for 20 cycles, relying on a constant-region primer and a V-primer adapter. TCRdb analysed the reads with MiXCR anew, one entry per CDR3 protein. Here the sample spans tens of thousands of distinct CDR3 sequences, roughly 19% being singletons. Sequenced material: PBMCs, taken after low-dose radiotherapy plus immunotherapy. The receptors were sampled from a female donor with ovarian cancer.

The table lists this clonotype with many counts. The genes are TRBV27 and TRBJ1-1, with D perhaps TRBD1 (5 bases). Germline V gene lookup returns CDR1 MNHEY and CDR2 SMNVEV (reference sequence). V shed 3 bases and J shed 10 bases, with 18 bases lying between them. This CDR3 is built from 14 residues. CDR3 protein: CASSLLGTGQRAFF. As DNA, the CDR3 is TGTGCCAGCAGTTTGTTGGGGACCGGCCAGAGAGCTTTCTTT.

This clonotype was seen ten or more times. The V call is TRBV29-1, the J call TRBJ1-1, with D unclear. This CDR3 has 13 residues. V was cut by 3 bases and J by 1 base, with 9 bases left in between. Germline CDR1 is SQVTM and CDR2 is ANQGSEA. The CDR3 DNA sequence: TGCAGCGTTGAGAACTCGGGGAACACTGAAGCTTTCTTT. This codes for CSVENSGNTEAFF.

This clonotype was picked up many times. The chain uses TRBV30 and TRBJ1-5, with D possibly being TRBD1 (6 bases). Deletions cut 1 base from V and 7 bases from J, with 14 bases between. In germline, CDR1 is GTSNPN, CDR2 SVGIG (reference sequence). The CDR3 is 14 residues long. The CDR3 coding sequence is TGTGCCTGGAGTGCCTTACAGGGAAACCAGCCCCAGCATTTT. Amino acids: CAWSALQGNQPQHF.

This clonotype was seen a handful of times. V and J are TRBV6-2 or TRBV6-3 and TRBJ2-7, with 9 bases fitting TRBD1. The CDR3 runs to 16 residues. CDR1 and CDR2 from the germline V gene are MNHEY and SVGEGT. V was clipped by 3 bases and J by 3 bases; unmatched bases: 9. The CDR3 loop is CASSYSETGGNYEQYF. CDR3 in DNA: TGTGCCAGCAGTTATTCAGAGACAGGGGGAAACTACGAGCAGTACTTC.

This clonotype was picked up many times. The V and J genes are TRBV6-1 and TRBJ1-5, with D perhaps matching TRBD1 (6 bases). Germline V CDR1 and CDR2: MNHNS, SASEGT. The CDR3 runs 17 residues. Trimming stripped 2 bases from V and 7 bases from J, with 21 bases between. CDR3 in amino acids: CASSERSGNRVRQPQHF. CDR3 nucleotide sequence: TGTGCCAGCAGTGAAAGGTCGGGGAACAGGGTCAGACAGCCCCAGCATTTT.

This chain connects TRBV30 to TRBJ1-5, with D maybe TRBD1 (5 bases). Trimming left V 4 bases short and J 0 bases short, with 10 bases between. Looked up from germline, CDR1 is GTSNPN and CDR2 is SVGIG (reference sequence). This CDR3 has 14 residues. DNA for the CDR3: TGTGCCTGGAAGGGACCAAGTAGCAATCAGCCCCAGCATTTT. This gives the protein CAWKGPSSNQPQHF.

This clonotype was seen only a few times. The V gene is TRBV6-6, the J gene TRBJ1-2, with TRBD1 identical over 8 bases. V dropped 0 bases and J dropped 0; count of bases not matched to a gene: 3. The CDR3 length is 16 residues. The germline gives CDR1 MNHNY, CDR2 SVGAGI (reference sequence). CDR3 amino acids: CASSYSQTGANYGYTF. DNA for the CDR3: TGTGCCAGCAGTTACTCCCAGACAGGGGCTAACTATGGCTACACCTTC.

This clonotype was observed at least ten times. CDR3 DNA: TGTGCCAGCAGCCAACCCACAGGGGGCGGCGGCAATCAGCCCCAGCATTTT. This gives the protein CASSQPTGGGGNQPQHF. The chain recombines TRBV3-1 with TRBJ1-5, with 9 bases that match TRBD1. The CDR3 consists of 17 residues. The germline V gene has CDR1 LGHDT and CDR2 YNNKEL (reference sequence). With V trimmed by 2 bases and J by 2 bases, 7 bases remained unmatched. Full variable domain (missing parts from reference TRBV3-1 and TRBJ1-5): DTAVSQTPKYLVTQMGNDKSIKCEQNLGHDTMYWYKQDSKKFLKIMFSYNNKELIINETVPNRFSPKSPDKAHLNLHINSLELGDSAVYFCASSQPTGGGGNQPQHFGDGTRLSIL.

In this sample, this clonotype turned up many times. V gene TRBV7-8 combines with J gene TRBJ2-1; D is undetermined. CDR3 length equals 12 residues. Germline CDR1 SGHVS, CDR2 FQNEAQ. Trimming cost V 7 bases and J 9 bases, with 13 bases left between them. CDR3 nucleotide sequence: TGTGCCAGCACCTTTGGCCCGGGTGAGCAGTTCTTC. Translated: CASTFGPGEQFF.

Worth noting for this clonotype: A far larger clone is a single base away, which makes a read error likely. The V call is TRBV10-3, the J call TRBJ2-1, with 10 nucleotides matching TRBD2. V lost 4 bases, J lost 10 bases, and 10 bases stayed unmatched. The CDR3 loop spans 15 amino acids. Germline CDR1 reads ENHRY; CDR2 reads SYGVKD. The CDR3 reads CAISVVASGSDEQFF. Here the CDR3 DNA reads TGTGCCATCAGTGTAGTCGCTAGCGGGAGCGACGAGCAGTTCTTC.

This clonotype was detected many times. This chain links TRBV24-1 with TRBJ2-5; D unresolved. The CDR3 is made up of 11 amino acids. Germline V lookup: CDR1 KGHDR, CDR2 SFDVKD. Trimming took off 6 bases at V and 5 bases at J, with 6 bases between the two ends. CDR3 sequence (DNA): TGTGCCACCAGTTTCGGGGAGACCCAGTACTTC. Its protein is CATSFGETQYF.

Ten or more counts support this clonotype. This chain joins TRBV29-1 and TRBJ2-1, with TRBD2 matching over 11 bases. This CDR3 is 14 amino acids long. CDR1 and CDR2 (germline): SQVTM, ANQGSEA. The ends lost 5 bases at V and 8 bases at J; junction bases unmatched: 8. CDR3 coding DNA: TGCAGCGTTAGTAGCGGGAGGGTTACCGATGAGCAGTTCTTC. This codes for CSVSSGRVTDEQFF.

This clonotype was counted ten times or more. The DNA for the CDR3 is TGTGCCAGCAGTTACCGCCGGGGCCTGAACACTGAAGCTTTCTTT. Encoded protein: CASSYRRGLNTEAFF. V gene TRBV6-6 combines with J gene TRBJ1-1; weak D call: TRBD1 (5 bases). The V gene's germline CDR1 is MNHNY and CDR2 SVGAGI (reference sequence). Deletions cut 2 bases from V and 0 bases from J, with 10 bases between. CDR3 length equals 15 residues.

In the case of this clonotype: A far larger clone lies a single base away; this is likely a read error. As DNA, the CDR3 is TGTGCCAGCAGCTTAAACAAGGACGGATTCTACGAGCAGTTCTTC. Translating gives CASSLNKDGFYEQFF. This chain joins TRBV11-2 and TRBJ2-1; D gene unclear. Trimming cost V 2 bases and J 10 bases, with 18 bases left between them. The CDR3 runs 15 residues. Germline values: CDR1 SGHAT, CDR2 FQNNGV.

This clonotype came up many times. This chain connects TRBV5-4 to TRBJ2-3, with TRBD2 matching 8 bases. The CDR3 has 14 residues. With 5 bases clipped from V and 9 bases from J, the junction kept 11 bases outside the gene matches. CDR1 SGHNT and CDR2 YYREEE come from the germline V gene (reference sequence). CDR3 protein: CASSLGSGAVTQYF. The CDR3 DNA follows: TGTGCCAGCAGTCTGGGTAGCGGGGCCGTAACGCAGTATTTT.

In this sample, this clonotype turned up many times. CDR3: CASSARGLSKQYF. CDR3 in DNA: TGTGCCAGCAGTGCCCGGGGACTGTCGAAGCAGTACTTC. The genes are TRBV6-6 and TRBJ2-7, with a tentative D call TRBD2 (6 bases). The CDR3 extends over 13 amino acids. Trimming removed 5 bases from V and 8 bases from J, with 16 bases in between. Germline CDR1 reads MNHNY; CDR2 reads SVGAGI (reference sequence).

This clonotype was recorded many times. The chain combines TRBV12-3 or TRBV12-4 with TRBJ2-1; the D is unclear. Trimming removed 8 bases from V and 5 bases from J, with 22 bases in between. CDR3 length: 16 residues. The CDR3, as DNA: TGTGCCAGCGTGGGGAACGGCGAAAGAGATCACAATGAGCAGTTCTTC. Its translation is CASVGNGERDHNEQFF.

This clonotype has ten or more counts. V and J are TRBV7-2 and TRBJ2-7; D gene uncertain. There are 14 residues in the CDR3. Trimming cost V 2 bases and J 0 bases, with 8 bases left between them. CDR1 is SGHTA, CDR2 FQGNSA, per germline. Written as DNA, the CDR3 is TGTGCCAGCAGCTTAAGCAGGAGCTCCTACGAGCAGTACTTC. This sequence encodes CASSLSRSSYEQYF.

At least ten counts were recorded for this clonotype. The V call is TRBV6-5, the J call TRBJ2-2; tentative D call: TRBD1 (7 bases). The CDR3 covers 16 residues. V gave up 6 bases and J gave up 4 bases, with 18 bases separating them. Germline V gives CDR1 MNHEY, CDR2 SVGAGI. The CDR3 protein is CASSQPGGRRTGELFF. The CDR3 DNA reads TGTGCCAGCAGCCAGCCAGGGGGGCGCCGCACCGGGGAGCTGTTTTTT.

In its sample, this clonotype was seen many times. CDR3 protein: CASSRQGAYTEAFF. CDR3 nucleotides: TGTGCCAGCTCTAGGCAGGGGGCCTACACTGAAGCTTTCTTT. The chain couples TRBV7-9 to TRBJ1-1; TRBD1 matches 8 bases. Looked up from germline, CDR1 is SEHNR and CDR2 is FQNEAQ (reference sequence). The ends lost 8 bases at V and 3 bases at J; junction bases unmatched: 8. This CDR3 contains 14 residues.

A few counts support this clonotype. The J gene is TRBJ2-3, the V gene TRBV5-1; TRBD2 matches at 10 bases. This CDR3 region has 18 residues. CDR1 is SGHRS, CDR2 YFSETQ, per germline. V gave up 4 bases and J gave up 0 bases; unmatched junction bases: 11. As DNA, the CDR3 is TGCGCCAGCAGCACACTAGCGGGGCTCACGCCTAGCACAGATACGCAGTATTTT. Protein: CASSTLAGLTPSTDTQYF.